The 8 T cell receptor beta chains below come from one sample, sequenced in a study of blood T cells in healthy people across ages. A second PCR of roughly 7 to 11 cycles used a sample-barcoded 5' primer and a J-beta primer mix. TCRdb analysed the 5' RACE reads with MiXCR anew, one entry per CDR3 protein. The sample has some 760,000 distinct CDR3 sequences; just under 25% are singletons. The same sample was also studied in work on T cells of mothers and their children.

The specimen was blood. The receptors originated from a boy between 5 and 17 years old in good health.

Only a few counts were recorded for this clonotype. For the CDR3, the DNA is TGTGCCAGCAGCCATAACCGACTAGCGGGTTCCAATGAGCAGTTCTTC. Translation gives CASSHNRLAGSNEQFF. The chain carries TRBV3-1 and TRBJ2-1; 10 positions match TRBD2. With 3 bases clipped from V and 6 bases from J, the junction kept 8 bases outside the gene matches. CDR3 length: 16 amino acids. Germline V gene data show CDR1 as LGHDT and CDR2 as YNNKEL (reference sequence).

This CDR3 reads CASSHVGTGLSNEQFF. In DNA, the CDR3 is TGCGCCAGCAGCCACGTAGGGACAGGGCTAAGCAATGAGCAGTTCTTC. This chain connects TRBV4-1 to TRBJ2-5, with 9 bases lining up with TRBD1. The J call is in doubt because the DNA end fits TRBJ2-1 better. This CDR3 has 16 amino acids. Germline assignment: CDR1 MGHRA and CDR2 YSYEKL.

This clonotype was seen more than once but under ten times. The chain is built from TRBV12-3 or TRBV12-4 and TRBJ2-7; D is possibly TRBD1 (6 bases). V lost 3 bases and J 3 bases, leaving 15 bases between the germline ends. CDR3 length equals 15 residues. CDR3 bases: TGTGCCAGCAGTTTGGGACCCCCGGACAGCTACGAGCAGTACTTC. It translates to CASSLGPPDSYEQYF.

The sample holds many counts of this clonotype. The chain joins TRBV12-3 or TRBV12-4 to TRBJ2-7; no clear D gene. The CDR3 contains 12 residues. V lost 6 bases and J 4 bases, leaving 10 bases between the germline ends. CDR3: CASSPGLYEQYF. The CDR3 nucleotides are TGTGCCAGCAGCCCGGGCCTTTACGAGCAGTACTTC.

This chain joins TRBV3-1 and TRBJ1-5; 7 bases agree with TRBD1. This CDR3 is built from 14 residues. CDR1 is LGHDT, CDR2 YNNKEL, per germline (reference sequence). Unmatched junction bases numbered 3, after V lost 0 bases and J lost 7 bases. The DNA for the CDR3 is TGTGCCAGCAGCCAAGATAGGGGGCGGCAGCCCCAGCATTTT. This codes for CASSQDRGRQPQHF.

This clonotype turned up a few times. J is TRBJ2-1 and V is TRBV4-2; TRBD2 agrees at 7 bases. This CDR3 region has 18 residues. From germline, CDR1 is LGHNA and CDR2 YNFKEQ. J lost 1 base, V lost 0 bases, and 9 bases had no gene match. CDR3 sequence reads: CASSQDQGGANSYNEQFF. CDR3 nucleotides: TGTGCCAGCAGCCAAGATCAGGGAGGGGCGAATTCCTACAATGAGCAGTTCTTC.

On this clonotype: A much larger clone is a single base away; this may be a read error. The rearrangement joins TRBV7-9 to TRBJ2-5; 9 bases map to TRBD2. V lost 1 base to trimming and J lost 4 bases; unmatched junction nucleotides: 4. The CDR3 sequence is 15 residues long. Germline values: CDR1 SEHNR, CDR2 FQNEAQ (reference sequence). CDR3 nucleotides: TGTGCCAGCAGCTTAGGGACTAGCGAGGTAGAGACCCAGTACTTC. Translation gives CASSLGTSEVETQYF.

The chain recombines TRBV6-6 with TRBJ2-2, with TRBD1 matching 9 bases. In germline, CDR1 is MNHNY, CDR2 SVGAGI (reference sequence). This CDR3 comprises 17 residues. V dropped 0 bases and J dropped 7; count of bases not matched to a gene: 9. The CDR3 spells CASSYSNPGQGIGELFF. For the CDR3, the DNA is TGTGCCAGCAGTTACTCCAACCCGGGACAGGGTATCGGGGAGCTGTTTTTT.